This is a list of T cell receptor beta chains from one sample in a study of blood T cell repertoires in COVID-19. Sequenced by immunoSEQ multiplex PCR; TCRdb stores in-frame clones only, minus some. The data contain approximately 68,000 clones, approximately 82% of them singletons. Material: peripheral blood. These receptors were collected from an elderly man with active COVID-19. CDR3s include the opening cysteine and the closing phenylalanine or tryptophan. The D gene is left open where the match is weak. Some rows have no size entry. The others give once, few or many, or a class for an expanded clone.

>TRBJ1-6|NA|TRBV5-1|NA
TGCGCCAGCAGCTTGGGGCAGGCCAATTCACCCCTCCACTTT
CASSLGQANSPLHF
>TRBJ2-7|NA|TRBV4-1|NA
TGCGCCAGCAGCCAAGCGGGGGACTTTTTACCCTACGAGCAGTACTTC
CASSQAGDFLPYEQYF
>TRBJ1-5|NA|TRBV6-2/TRBV6-3|TRBD1
TGTGCCAGCAGCAAAACAGGGGGCGTTGGTCAGCCCCAGCATTTT
CASSKTGGVGQPQHF
>TRBJ1-5|NA|TRBV19|NA
TGTGCCAGTAGTATAGCCCTCCCCCGGCCCCAGCATTTT
CASSIALPRPQHF
>TRBJ1-4|NA|TRBV6-2/TRBV6-3|NA
TGTGCCAGCAGTGACAGACAGCCCTGGGAAGAAAAACTGTTTTTT
CASSDRQPWEEKLFF
>TRBJ1-1|NA|TRBV20-1|NA
TGCAGTGCTAACAGGGATTCTGGTGCTTTCTTT
CSANRDSGAFF
>TRBJ2-2|NA|TRBV7-9|NA
TGTGCCAGCAGCCTGGACATCTCGAACACCGGGGAGCTGTTTTTT
CASSLDISNTGELFF
>TRBJ1-1|once|TRBV28|NA
TGTGCCAGTTCGGGTGCTGGCACTGAAGCTTTCTTT
CASSGAGTEAFF
>TRBJ2-3|once|TRBV27|NA
TGTGCCAGCAGGGGGGGACTTGGGGCCCCCGATACGCAGTATTTT
CASRGGLGAPDTQYF
>TRBJ1-6|NA|TRBV5-5|TRBD1
TGTGCCAGCAGCCCCCCAACAGGGGTCGGGTTAGACTTT
CASSPPTGVGLDF
>TRBJ2-2|NA|TRBV9|NA
TGTGCCAGCAGCCCGGGACTTAACACCGGGGAGCTGTTTTTT
CASSPGLNTGELFF
>TRBJ2-1|once|TRBV7-8|NA
TGTGCCAGCACCTACACTACTAGTGACAATGAGCAGTTCTTC
CASTYTTSDNEQFF
>TRBJ1-3|NA|TRBV4-2|NA
TGTGCCAGCAGCCAAGAACTAACAGGGTTTTACACCATATATTTT
CASSQELTGFYTIYF
>TRBJ2-7|NA|TRBV7-2|TRBD2
TGTGCCAGCAGCTCAGGACTAGCCTACGAGCAGTACTTC
CASSSGLAYEQYF
>TRBJ1-2|NA|TRBV19|TRBD1
TGTGCCAGTAGGCGGGACAGCTCTAACTATGGCTACACCTTC
CASRRDSSNYGYTF
>TRBJ1-6|NA|TRBV30|NA
TGTGCCTGGCGTGACCAGTATAATTCACCCCTCCACTTT
CAWRDQYNSPLHF
>TRBJ1-5|NA|TRBV7-2|NA
TGTGCCAGCAGCCCGAACCGGGATAGCAATCAGCCCCAGCATTTT
CASSPNRDSNQPQHF
>TRBJ1-5|NA|TRBV5-1|TRBD1
TGCGCCAGCAGCTTGGAAGGGACAGAGAATCAGCCCCAGCATTTT
CASSLEGTENQPQHF
>TRBJ2-1|NA|TRBV6-1|TRBD2
TGTGCCAGCAGAGAAGCCGGACTAGCGGGGAACAATGAGCAGTTCTTC
CASREAGLAGNNEQFF
>TRBJ1-1|NA|TRBV6-5|TRBD1
TGTGCCAGCAGTTTACCAGGGGGAGCTGAAGCTTTCTTT
CASSLPGGAEAFF
>TRBJ1-2|NA|TRBV7-9|TRBD1
TGTGCCAGCAGCTTAGGACAGGGGTTTAACTATGGCTACACCTTC
CASSLGQGFNYGYTF
>TRBJ1-1|NA|TRBV19|NA
TGTGCCAGTAGTATGGGGAGGGGGACTGAAGCTTTCTTT
CASSMGRGTEAFF
>TRBJ1-4|NA|TRBV4-3|TRBD1
TGCGCCAGCAGCCAAACCGGGACAGGGCGCGAAAAACTGTTTTTT
CASSQTGTGREKLFF
>TRBJ1-1|NA|TRBV29-1|NA
TGCAGCGTTGAATTGTCCAGGGCCTACACTGAAGCTTTCTTT
CSVELSRAYTEAFF
>TRBJ2-7|few|TRBV20-1|NA
TGCAGTGCTACCTATATGCTCGAGCAGTACTTC
CSATYMLEQYF
>TRBJ2-7|NA|TRBV24-1|TRBD2
TGTGCCACCAGTGATTGGACTAGCGGGAGCTACGAGCAGTACTTC
CATSDWTSGSYEQYF
>TRBJ2-6|NA|TRBV6-2/TRBV6-3|NA
TGTGCCAGCAGTTACTTCGATCCCCCCTATGGGGCCAACGTCCTGACTTTC
CASSYFDPPYGANVLTF
>TRBJ2-1|NA|TRBV4-1|NA
TGCGCCAGCAGCCAAAATCTACTCTCCTACAATGAGCAGTTCTTC
CASSQNLLSYNEQFF
>TRBJ2-3|once|TRBV5-6|TRBD2
TGTGCCAGCAGCGCCCCCGGGGGGTTTCCGGCAGATACGCAGTATTTT
CASSAPGGFPADTQYF
>TRBJ2-7|NA|TRBV5-6|TRBD2
TGTGCCAGCAGCTATCGCACCATAGCGGGGAGCTCCTACGAGCAGTACTTC
CASSYRTIAGSSYEQYF
>TRBJ2-2|once|TRBV6-2/TRBV6-3|NA
TGTGCCAGCAGTACTTACCCCGGGGAGCTGTTTTTT
CASSTYPGELFF
>TRBJ2-7|NA|TRBV7-2|NA
TGTGCCAGCAATAAAGGGTTAGGGACACAAACCTACGAGCAGTACTTC
CASNKGLGTQTYEQYF
>TRBJ2-1|NA|TRBV27|TRBD2
TGTGCCAGCAGTCCCAAGCCCCGACTAGCGGGAAACAATGAGCAGTTCTTC
CASSPKPRLAGNNEQFF
>TRBJ1-2|NA|TRBV24-1|TRBD1
TGTGCCACCAGTGATTCCACAGGGGTTAACTATGGCTACACCTTC
CATSDSTGVNYGYTF
>TRBJ2-1|NA|TRBV7-3|NA
TGTGCCAGCAGCTTCCGCGGGGATTACAATGAGCAGTTCTTC
CASSFRGDYNEQFF
>TRBJ1-4|NA|TRBV7-2|TRBD1
TGTGCCAGCAGCTTAGGTGGGGACAGGGGAACCGAAAAACTGTTTTTT
CASSLGGDRGTEKLFF
>TRBJ1-3|NA|TRBV7-2|NA
TGTGCCAGCAGCTTAGCACAGACAGGATACTCTGGAAACACCATATATTTT
CASSLAQTGYSGNTIYF
>TRBJ2-5|NA|TRBV18|NA
TGTGCCAGCTCACCCTTTCCGGGGGTGGAGACCCAGTACTTC
CASSPFPGVETQYF
>TRBJ1-3|NA|TRBV27|TRBD1
TGTGCCAGCAGTTTTGGACAGGGTGGAAACACCATATATTTT
CASSFGQGGNTIYF
>TRBJ2-1|NA|TRBV9|NA
TGTGCCAGCAGCGTAGCAGGCGGGGTCTCCTACAATGAGCAGTTCTTC
CASSVAGGVSYNEQFF
>TRBJ2-5|NA|TRBV4-1|NA
TGCGCCAGCAGCCAAGGCCCTGGGGCAGAGACCCAGTACTTC
CASSQGPGAETQYF
>TRBJ2-7|NA|TRBV29-1|NA
TGCAGCGTTGAAGGGCAGGGGCTGGGCGAGCAGTACTTC
CSVEGQGLGEQYF
>TRBJ2-7|NA|TRBV30|TRBD2
TGTGCCTGGAGTGTACCGGGACTAGCGGGAGGGCCGTCCCCCTACGAGCAGTACTTC
CAWSVPGLAGGPSPYEQYF
>TRBJ2-3|NA|TRBV6-1|TRBD2
TGTGCCAGCAGTGACCGGGACTACACAGATACGCAGTATTTT
CASSDRDYTDTQYF
>TRBJ1-5|NA|TRBV19|NA
TGTGCCAGTACCCTCGGAGGAAGTCAGCCCCAGCATTTT
CASTLGGSQPQHF
>TRBJ2-1|NA|TRBV9|TRBD1
TGTGCCACCCGACCTGGCAGGGGAAGGCCGGGACAGGGGGCAGGTGAGCAGTTCTTC
CATRPGRGRPGQGAGEQFF
>TRBJ1-4|NA|TRBV15|NA
TGTGCCACCAGCAGGCATAGAGTAGAGGGTGAAAAACTGTTTTTT
CATSRHRVEGEKLFF
>TRBJ2-7|many|TRBV5-1|TRBD1
TGCGCCAGCAGCTTCGACAGGGGGCGCGTGTACACCGAGCAGTACTTC
CASSFDRGRVYTEQYF
>TRBJ1-4|NA|TRBV18|NA
TGTGCCAGCTCACCTGGCACAGGTCATGAAAAACTGTTTTTT
CASSPGTGHEKLFF
>TRBJ1-1|NA|TRBV20-1|TRBD1
TGCAGTGCTAGTGGGTTGGGACAGGGACGTGAAGCTTTCTTT
CSASGLGQGREAFF
>TRBJ2-1|few|TRBV9|TRBD2
TGTGCCAGCAGCGTAGGTTGGGGGGGAGAAACCAATGAGCAGTTCTTC
CASSVGWGGETNEQFF
>TRBJ1-4|NA|TRBV4-1|NA
TGCGCCAGCAGCCAAGGGGGTGGAGGGAGAATCGATGAAAAACTGTTTTTT
CASSQGGGGRIDEKLFF
>TRBJ1-1|once|TRBV6-4|TRBD1
TGTGCCAGCAGTGACTCGAAGCGTATTGGGACAGGGGGGATGTCGTACACTGAAGCTTTCTTT
CASSDSKRIGTGGMSYTEAFF